These 24 T cell receptor beta chains came from one sample sequenced in a study of cytomegalovirus exposure and HLA in healthy donors. Vbeta (60) and Jbeta (13) primers were used in the PCR. Libraries were prepared by immunoSEQ multiplex PCR; TCRdb keeps only in-frame clonotypes and omits some of them. The profile covers roughly 130,000 clones, with approximately 86% appearing a single time and roughly 0.5% taken by the ten largest. Sequencing used PBMCs. These receptors were obtained from a woman aged 35 to 49 in good health and CMV-seronegative.

The chain uses TRBV11-2 and TRBJ2-5; no clear D gene. CDR1 and CDR2 from the germline V gene are SGHAT and FQNNGV. The CDR3 has 11 residues. The V end was cut by 5 bases, the J end by 5 bases, with 6 bases between. The CDR3: CASSPLETQYF. CDR3 bases: TGTGCCAGCAGCCCACTGGAGACCCAGTACTTC.

The V gene is TRBV21-1, the J gene TRBJ1-2; the tabulated D call, TRBD1, remains unverified against the DNA. TRBV21-1 is classified as a pseudogene. The CDR3 is made up of 17 amino acids. The CDR3 region is CASTDLGDRNLNYGYTF. The CDR3 nucleotides read TGTGCCAGCACCGACCTAGGCGACAGGAACCTCAACTATGGCTACACCTTC.

The J gene is TRBJ2-5, the V gene TRBV6-1; TRBD2 matches 9 bases. V gave up 5 bases and J gave up 1 base; unmatched junction bases: 2. The CDR3 totals 14 residues. CDR1 and CDR2 from the germline V gene are MNHNS and SASEGT. CDR3 DNA sequence: TGTGCCAGCAGTAAACTAGCGGGCCAAGAGACCCAGTACTTC. It encodes CASSKLAGQETQYF.

CDR3 in DNA: TGTGCCAGCAGCAAGGGGGAGGGACTAGTGCCCTACGAGCAGTACTTC. Protein sequence: CASSKGEGLVPYEQYF. V gene TRBV5-4 combines with J gene TRBJ2-7; 8 positions agree with TRBD2. This CDR3 has 16 residues. V lost 4 bases to trimming and J lost 2 bases; unmatched junction nucleotides: 11. Germline V lookup: CDR1 SGHNT, CDR2 YYREEE (reference sequence).

The V gene is TRBV2, the J gene TRBJ1-5; D possibly corresponds to TRBD1 (6 bases). The CDR3 length is 14 residues. Germline loops: CDR1 SNHLY, CDR2 FYNNEI. V was pared by 4 bases and J by 5 bases, with 12 bases between. CDR3 in amino acids: CASSGEGEYQPQHF. CDR3 nucleotides: TGTGCCAGCAGTGGCGAGGGGGAATATCAGCCCCAGCATTTT.

The chain links TRBV7-9 to TRBJ2-5; unclear D gene. This CDR3 comprises 13 residues. Germline V gene data show CDR1 as SEHNR and CDR2 as FQNEAQ (reference sequence). Trimming took 3 bases from V and 1 from J, leaving 6 bases between them. The CDR3 bases are TGTGCCAGCAGCTTGTGGGCCCAAGAGACCCAGTACTTC. This encodes CASSLWAQETQYF.

V and J are TRBV5-6 and TRBJ2-7; 8 nucleotides match TRBD1. The CDR3 totals 15 residues. V trimming: 4 bases; J trimming: 6 bases; junction bases outside the gene matches: 12. The germline V gene encodes CDR1 SGHDT and CDR2 YYEEEE. DNA of the CDR3: TGTGCCAGCAGCGAGACGACAGGGGTTAGGTTCGAGCAGTACTTC. As protein: CASSETTGVRFEQYF.

The chain employs TRBV10-3 and TRBJ2-7, with a tentative D call TRBD2 (5 bases). This CDR3 has 11 residues. From germline, CDR1 is ENHRY and CDR2 SYGVKD. Trimming took off 8 bases at V and 4 bases at J, with 9 bases between the two ends. CDR3 nucleotide sequence: TGTGCCATCGGGAGCACTTACGAGCAGTACTTC. Protein: CAIGSTYEQYF.

V gene TRBV6-7 combines with J gene TRBJ2-1; 8 bases are a match to TRBD1. Being an ORF, TRBV6-7 has a function that is uncertain. The CDR3 has 19 residues. Trimming removed 4 bases from V and 2 bases from J; junction bases left unmatched: 16. CDR3 bases: TGTGCCAGCAGTTTCTTAAATACCCTCGACAGGGGACCCTACAATGAGCAGTTCTTC. This translates into CASSFLNTLDRGPYNEQFF.

This CDR3 reads CASSDTGTGIKALAGRTYNEQFF. CDR3 nucleotide sequence: TGTGCCAGCAGTGACACTGGGACAGGGATTAAAGCACTAGCGGGCCGGACCTACAATGAGCAGTTCTTC. This chain joins TRBV6-4 and TRBJ2-1; either TRBD1 or TRBD2 may supply D (9 bases each). Between the trimmed V and J ends, which lost 2 bases and 2 bases, there was a span of 34 bases. Per germline, CDR1 MRHNA and CDR2 SNTAGT. The CDR3 is 23 residues long.

The rearrangement links TRBV27 to TRBJ2-7; possible D gene TRBD2, 7 bases. Germline V gene lookup returns CDR1 MNHEY and CDR2 SMNVEV (reference sequence). Between the trimmed V and J ends, which lost 4 bases and 0 bases, there was a span of 10 bases. The CDR3 totals 14 residues. The CDR3 region has the DNA TGTGCCAGCAGTTCCCGGGGGGCCTCCTACGAGCAGTACTTC. Residues: CASSSRGASYEQYF.

The rearrangement joins TRBV7-2 to TRBJ2-7; TRBD2 matches 11 bases. Trimming at V came to 5 bases and at J to 7 bases, leaving 16 bases not matched to a gene. The CDR3 contains 17 residues. CDR1 SGHTA and CDR2 FQGNSA come from the germline V gene. CDR3 protein: CASSTQSRGSGRAEQYF. CDR3 in DNA: TGTGCCAGCAGCACTCAAAGTCGGGGTAGCGGGAGGGCAGAGCAGTACTTC.

The chain combines TRBV19 with TRBJ1-5, with 7 bases lining up with TRBD1. Per the germline V gene, CDR1 is LNHDA and CDR2 is SQIVND (reference sequence). The CDR3 extends over 15 amino acids. The junction had 6 bases not matched to a gene; V was cut back by 6 bases and J by 1 base. The CDR3 bases are TGTGCCAGTAGGGGTTTGACAGGGAGCAATCAGCCCCAGCATTTT. Amino acid sequence: CASRGLTGSNQPQHF.

This CDR3 reads CAISEGGGGNQPQHF. In DNA, the CDR3 is TGTGCCATCAGTGAGGGTGGAGGGGGCAATCAGCCCCAGCATTTT. The gene calls are TRBV10-3 and TRBJ1-5, with D tentatively TRBD1 (5 bases). The germline V gene has CDR1 ENHRY and CDR2 SYGVKD. With 2 bases removed from V and 2 bases from J, the gap between germline ends came to 10 bases. This CDR3 spans 15 amino acids.

The chain carries TRBV5-6 and TRBJ2-6; 7 bases are a match to TRBD2. CDR1 and CDR2 from the germline V gene are SGHDT and YYEEEE. The CDR3 totals 15 residues. The junction had 1 base not matched to a gene; V was cut back by 3 bases and J by 1 base. CDR3 in DNA: TGTGCCAGCAGCTGGGGGGGGTCTGGGGCCAACGTCCTGACTTTC. This sequence encodes CASSWGGSGANVLTF.

V and J are TRBV28 and TRBJ2-3; the match to TRBD2 covers 13 bases. Germline assignment: CDR1 MDHEN and CDR2 SYDVKM. The CDR3 has 18 residues. V dropped 6 bases and J dropped 11; count of bases not matched to a gene: 20. CDR3 residues: CASRSTSGRASNPLGQYF. CDR3 nucleotides: TGTGCCAGCAGGTCCACTAGCGGGAGGGCCTCTAATCCTTTGGGGCAGTATTTT.

The rearrangement links TRBV27 to TRBJ1-1; D not certain. Trimming stripped 4 bases from V and 0 bases from J, with 12 bases between. CDR3 length: 15 amino acids. Germline V gene sequence: CDR1 MNHEY, CDR2 SMNVEV (reference sequence). The CDR3 DNA reads TGTGCCAGCAGTTCGCTACAGAAACTGAACACTGAAGCTTTCTTT. As protein: CASSSLQKLNTEAFF.

V gene TRBV5-4 combines with J gene TRBJ1-1, with no clear D. Trimming pared 2 bases from V and 1 base from J, leaving 12 bases between. This CDR3 has 15 residues. Per germline, CDR1 SGHNT and CDR2 YYREEE (reference sequence). The CDR3 loop reads CASSLGGSQNTEAFF. The CDR3 nucleotides read TGTGCCAGCAGCTTAGGAGGGTCACAGAACACTGAAGCTTTCTTT.

The CDR3 region is CASSSAGTGDDEQYF. Here the CDR3 DNA reads TGTGCCAGCAGTTCTGCCGGGACAGGGGACGACGAGCAGTACTTC. The chain employs TRBV27 and TRBJ2-7, with 10 bases fitting TRBD1. The germline V gene has CDR1 MNHEY and CDR2 SMNVEV (reference sequence). The CDR3 spans 15 residues. V lost 4 bases and J lost 5; bases outside the gene matches: 8.

This clone was found a few times. The CDR3 loop is CSVDRDHQLWGQETQYF. CDR3 bases: TGCAGCGTTGACCGGGATCACCAACTTTGGGGCCAAGAGACCCAGTACTTC. The genes are TRBV29-1 and TRBJ2-5, with TRBD2 as a possible D gene (5 bases). Germline V lookup: CDR1 SQVTM, CDR2 ANQGSEA. The CDR3 length is 17 residues. Between the trimmed V and J ends, which lost 3 bases and 1 base, there was a span of 21 bases.

The rearrangement joins TRBV14 to TRBJ2-3; possibly TRBD2 for D (6 bases). CDR1 and CDR2 from the germline V gene are SGHDN and FVKESK. Between the trimmed V and J ends, which lost 1 base and 2 bases, there was a span of 16 bases. The CDR3 covers 17 residues. Here the CDR3 DNA reads TGTGCCAGCAGCCAAGCCCGTCTTAGCGGTATCACAGATACGCAGTATTTT. Translated, it gives CASSQARLSGITDTQYF.

The J gene is TRBJ2-7, the V gene TRBV7-2; 8 nucleotides line up with TRBD1. The germline gives CDR1 SGHTA, CDR2 FQGNSA. The CDR3 has 18 amino acids. V gave up 6 bases and J gave up 5 bases; unmatched junction bases: 21. CDR3 protein: CASRSHVTGTGGFHEQYF. CDR3 DNA: TGTGCCAGCAGATCCCATGTGACCGGAACAGGGGGTTTCCACGAGCAGTACTTC.

The V call is TRBV27, the J call TRBJ2-7; 7 nucleotides agree with TRBD1. CDR1 is MNHEY, CDR2 SMNVEV, per germline (reference sequence). This CDR3 has 14 residues. The junction had 5 bases not matched to a gene; V was cut back by 4 bases and J by 2 bases. This CDR3 is CASSWTGTAYEQYF. The DNA for the CDR3 is TGTGCCAGCAGTTGGACCGGGACAGCCTACGAGCAGTACTTC.

The rearrangement links TRBV5-1 to TRBJ2-7; 10 bases are a match to TRBD2. This CDR3 is 14 amino acids long. Trimming removed 5 bases from V and 7 bases from J; junction bases left unmatched: 9. Germline CDR1 is SGHRS and CDR2 is YFSETQ. In nucleotides, the CDR3 is TGCGCCAGCAGTGCCGGGCTAGCGGGAGATGAGCAGTACTTC. Translation gives CASSAGLAGDEQYF. Combining the CDR3 with reference TRBV5-1 and TRBJ2-7 gives the whole variable domain KAGVTQTPRYLIKTRGQQVTLSCSPISGHRSVSWYQQTPGQGLQFLFEYFSETQRNKGNFPGRFSGRQFSNSRSEMNVSTLELGDSALYLCASSAGLAGDEQYFGPGTRLTVT.